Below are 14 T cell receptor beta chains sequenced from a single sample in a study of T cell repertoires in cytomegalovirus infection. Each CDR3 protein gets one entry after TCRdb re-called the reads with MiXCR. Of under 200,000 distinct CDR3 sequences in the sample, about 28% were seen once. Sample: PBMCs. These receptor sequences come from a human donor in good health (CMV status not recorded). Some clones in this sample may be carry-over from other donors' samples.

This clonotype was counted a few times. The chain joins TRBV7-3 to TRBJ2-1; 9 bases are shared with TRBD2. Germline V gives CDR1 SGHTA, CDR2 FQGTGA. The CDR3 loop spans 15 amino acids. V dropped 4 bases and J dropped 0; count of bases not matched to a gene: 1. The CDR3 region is CASSWRGGSYNEQFF. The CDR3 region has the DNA TGTGCCAGCAGCTGGCGGGGGGGCTCCTACAATGAGCAGTTCTTC.

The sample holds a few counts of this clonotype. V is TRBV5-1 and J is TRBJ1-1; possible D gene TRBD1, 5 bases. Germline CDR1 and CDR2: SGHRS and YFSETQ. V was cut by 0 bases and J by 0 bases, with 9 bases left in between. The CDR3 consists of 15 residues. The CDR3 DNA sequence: TGCGCCAGCAGCTTGGATGGGGCGATGAACACTGAAGCTTTCTTT. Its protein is CASSLDGAMNTEAFF.

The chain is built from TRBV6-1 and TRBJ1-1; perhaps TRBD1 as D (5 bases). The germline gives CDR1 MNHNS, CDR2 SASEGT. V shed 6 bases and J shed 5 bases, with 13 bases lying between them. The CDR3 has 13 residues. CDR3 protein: CASRAGRQTEAFF. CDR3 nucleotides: TGTGCCAGCAGGGCGGGACGGCAGACTGAAGCTTTCTTT.

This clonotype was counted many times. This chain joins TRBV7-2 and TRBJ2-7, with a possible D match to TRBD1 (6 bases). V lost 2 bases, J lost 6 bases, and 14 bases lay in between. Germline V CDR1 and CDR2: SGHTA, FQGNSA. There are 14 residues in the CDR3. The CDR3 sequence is CASSLSVGAPEQYF. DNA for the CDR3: TGTGCCAGCAGCTTATCGGTGGGGGCCCCCGAGCAGTACTTC.

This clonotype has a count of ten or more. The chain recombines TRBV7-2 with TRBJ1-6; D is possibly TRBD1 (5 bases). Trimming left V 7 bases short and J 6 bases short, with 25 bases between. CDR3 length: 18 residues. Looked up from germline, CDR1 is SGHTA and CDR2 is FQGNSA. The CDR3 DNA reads TGTGCCAGCAATACCGGGACTGGCGTAATGCTGGGTAATTCACCCCTCCACTTT. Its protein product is CASNTGTGVMLGNSPLHF.

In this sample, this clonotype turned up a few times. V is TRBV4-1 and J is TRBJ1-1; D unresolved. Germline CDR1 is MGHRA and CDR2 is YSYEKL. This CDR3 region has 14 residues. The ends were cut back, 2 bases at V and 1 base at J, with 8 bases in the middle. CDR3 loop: CASSQSDGNTEAFF. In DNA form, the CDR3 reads TGCGCCAGCAGCCAATCGGACGGGAACACTGAAGCTTTCTTT.

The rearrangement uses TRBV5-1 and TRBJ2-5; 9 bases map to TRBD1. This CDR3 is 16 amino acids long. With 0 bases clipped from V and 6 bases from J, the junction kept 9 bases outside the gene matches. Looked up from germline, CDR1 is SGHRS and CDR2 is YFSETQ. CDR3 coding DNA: TGCGCCAGCAGCTTGGGATTTGGACAGGGGCCTCAGACCCAGTACTTC. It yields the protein CASSLGFGQGPQTQYF. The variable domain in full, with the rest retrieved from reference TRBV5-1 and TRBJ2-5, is KAGVTQTPRYLIKTRGQQVTLSCSPISGHRSVSWYQQTPGQGLQFLFEYFSETQRNKGNFPGRFSGRQFSNSRSEMNVSTLELGDSALYLCASSLGFGQGPQTQYFGPGTRLLVL.

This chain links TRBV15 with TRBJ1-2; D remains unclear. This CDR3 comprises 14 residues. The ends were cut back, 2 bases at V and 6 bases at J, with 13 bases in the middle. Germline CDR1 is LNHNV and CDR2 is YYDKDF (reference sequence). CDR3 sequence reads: CATSRPGIPDGYTF. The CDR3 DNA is TGTGCCACCAGCAGACCCGGGATTCCTGATGGCTACACCTTC.

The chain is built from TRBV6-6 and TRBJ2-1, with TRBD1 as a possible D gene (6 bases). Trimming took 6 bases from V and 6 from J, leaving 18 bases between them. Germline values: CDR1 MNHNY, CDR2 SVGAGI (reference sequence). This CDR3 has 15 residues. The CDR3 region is CASRPRGGWGNEQFF. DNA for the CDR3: TGTGCCAGCAGGCCCCGAGGGGGATGGGGCAATGAGCAGTTCTTC.

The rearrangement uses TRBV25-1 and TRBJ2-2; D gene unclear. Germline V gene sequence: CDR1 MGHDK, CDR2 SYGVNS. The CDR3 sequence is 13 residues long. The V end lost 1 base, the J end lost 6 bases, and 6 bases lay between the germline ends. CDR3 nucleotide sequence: TGTGCCAGCAGTGAATTGGTGGCCGGGGAGCTGTTTTTT. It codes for CASSELVAGELFF. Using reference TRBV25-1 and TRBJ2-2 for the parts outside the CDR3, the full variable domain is EADIYQTPRYLVIGTGKKITLECSQTMGHDKMYWYQQDPGMELHLIHYSYGVNSTEKGDLSSESTVSRIRTEHFPLTLESARPSHTSQYLCASSELVAGELFFGEGSRLTVL.

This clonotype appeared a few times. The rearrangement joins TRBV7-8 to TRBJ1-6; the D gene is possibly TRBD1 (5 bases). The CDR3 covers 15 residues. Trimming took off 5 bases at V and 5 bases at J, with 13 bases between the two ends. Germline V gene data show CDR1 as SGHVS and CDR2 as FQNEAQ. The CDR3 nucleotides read TGTGCCAGCAGCCCGAGCCGACAGAATAATTCACCCCTCCACTTT. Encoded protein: CASSPSRQNNSPLHF.

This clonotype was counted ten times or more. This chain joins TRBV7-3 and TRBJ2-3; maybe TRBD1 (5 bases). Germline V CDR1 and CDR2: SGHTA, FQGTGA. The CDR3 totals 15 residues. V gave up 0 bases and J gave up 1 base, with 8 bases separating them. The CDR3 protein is CASSLTSRGTDTQYF. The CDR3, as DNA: TGTGCCAGCAGCTTAACGTCCAGGGGCACAGATACGCAGTATTTT.

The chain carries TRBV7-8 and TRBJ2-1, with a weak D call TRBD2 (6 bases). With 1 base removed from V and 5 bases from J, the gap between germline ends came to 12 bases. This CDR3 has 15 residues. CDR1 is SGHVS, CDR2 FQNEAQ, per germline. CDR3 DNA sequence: TGTGCCAGCAGCTTAGGCAGGAGGGGCCACAATGAGCAGTTCTTC. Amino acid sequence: CASSLGRRGHNEQFF.

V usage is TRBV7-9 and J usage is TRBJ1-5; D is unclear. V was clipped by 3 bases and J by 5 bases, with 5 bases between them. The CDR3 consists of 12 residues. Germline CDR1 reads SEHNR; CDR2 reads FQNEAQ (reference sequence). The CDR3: CASSLTDQPQHF. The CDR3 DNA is TGTGCCAGCAGCTTGACGGATCAGCCCCAGCATTTT.